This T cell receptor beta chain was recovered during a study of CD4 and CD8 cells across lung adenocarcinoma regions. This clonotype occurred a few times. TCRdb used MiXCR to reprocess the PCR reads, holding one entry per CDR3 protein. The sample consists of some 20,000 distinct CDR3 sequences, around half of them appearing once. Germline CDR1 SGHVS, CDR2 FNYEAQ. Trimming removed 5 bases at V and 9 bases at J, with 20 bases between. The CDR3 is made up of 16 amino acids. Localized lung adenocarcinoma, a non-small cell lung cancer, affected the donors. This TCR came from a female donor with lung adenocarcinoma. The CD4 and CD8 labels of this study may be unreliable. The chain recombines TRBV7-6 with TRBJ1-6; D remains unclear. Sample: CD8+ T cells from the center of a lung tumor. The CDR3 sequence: CASSERPSTGGSPLHF. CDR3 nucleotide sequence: TGTGCCAGCAGCGAAAGACCCAGTACGGGAGGTTCACCCCTCCACTTT.